This T cell receptor beta chain was recovered during a study of identical twins (dated by TCRdb to the mid-2010s). Some background on the complete study: To test whether fetal clonotypes persist, this study deep-sequenced TCR alpha and beta repertoires from monozygotic twins, from unrelated adults of various ages, and from cord blood. To rule out contamination, the twin experiments were replicated at different times with different library preparation protocols. The investigation overall reported the following: Compared with coincidental sharing between unrelated individuals, an excess of low generation-probability sequences was observed among out-of-frame TCR alpha sequences shared between twins. Because the same donors could not be followed over many years, conclusions were based on cross-sectional statistical analysis. Invariant T cells such as MAIT and iNKT could partly confound zero-insertion analyses, although diverse VJ usage argued against such confounding for most clonotypes. A weaker excess of twin sharing was found in beta out-of-frame sequences because the signal-to-noise ratio was lowered by fewer shared sequences. Recombination models systematically underestimated out-of-frame TCR alpha sharing in monozygotic twins but agreed with sharing between unrelated individuals. Fewer insertions were carried by abundant cord blood beta clonotypes; a weaker similar trend was observed in young adult naive repertoires, while no such trend was observed in memory repertoires.

Only healthy Caucasian donors were included. The study also sequenced three unrelated non-twin adults: a male aged 18 to 30, a male aged 50 to 59 and a female aged 50 to 59. Miltenyi CD45RO+ enrichment and human naive T-cell isolation kits were used to isolate memory (CD45RO+) and naive T cells from PBMC. The CDR3 goes from the cysteine to the phenylalanine over 14 residues. Just the 42-base CDR3 DNA is kept, in frame starting at base 1. V trim: 6 bases; J trim: 11 bases; unmatched bases: 9. The germline V gene (reference sequence) specifies DFQATT as CDR1 and SNEGSKA as CDR2. To prepare the library, 5' RACE was applied. Sequencing used an Illumina HiSeq 2000. A universal primer binding site was added through template switching, and the final cDNA carried a unique molecular identifier so that TCR cDNA molecules could be counted accurately. First-strand cDNA for TCR alpha and beta chains was synthesized from specific primers in the conserved constant-segment region. Each cDNA library was double barcoded, with a SMART-Mk sample barcode plus Illumina barcodes, to control for contamination. TruSeq adapter sequences and Illumina sample barcodes were added in two successive PCR steps. Sequencing of the TCR alpha and beta cDNA libraries was done on the Illumina HiSeq platform using custom primers. In the paper's pipeline: MiGEC processed the raw reads to extract unique molecular identifiers, while MiXCR was used to determine the CDR3 positions. For each individual, recombination models were inferred using an EM algorithm with the repgenHMM and IGoR tools. Shared clonotypes were analyzed with the tcR package in R, and sharing was normalized by the product of cloneset sizes. Out-of-frame nonproductive sequences were analyzed to study raw recombination free of thymic and clonal selection effects. TCRdb redid the processing of the public reads, applying fastp at Q25 and MiXCR, and retained in-frame beta chains. Each entry is one CDR3 protein sequence, shown with its most common DNA and genes. These V and J calls originate from TCRdb's pipeline instead of the authors' own analysis. The sample has about 690,000 distinct CDR3 sequences on record, over 5% of them singletons. 1.5% to 2% of the sample comes from the top ten.

Of note for this clonotype: The antigen this receptor binds is unknown. No base qualities exist here, and no much larger clone lies one base off it.

This clonotype was sampled from a man between 18 and 35 years old in good health. Sequenced: naive T cells sorted from blood. This sample's cell subset or site label indicates: cells isolated with a human naive T-cell isolation kit. The chain is assembled from TRBV20-1 and TRBJ2-1; TRBD2 aligns with 14 central bases. The sequenced DNA: TGCAGTGCCGCCGGGACTAGCGGGGGAGCACAGCAGTTCTTC. The encoded protein is CSAAGTSGGAQQFF.